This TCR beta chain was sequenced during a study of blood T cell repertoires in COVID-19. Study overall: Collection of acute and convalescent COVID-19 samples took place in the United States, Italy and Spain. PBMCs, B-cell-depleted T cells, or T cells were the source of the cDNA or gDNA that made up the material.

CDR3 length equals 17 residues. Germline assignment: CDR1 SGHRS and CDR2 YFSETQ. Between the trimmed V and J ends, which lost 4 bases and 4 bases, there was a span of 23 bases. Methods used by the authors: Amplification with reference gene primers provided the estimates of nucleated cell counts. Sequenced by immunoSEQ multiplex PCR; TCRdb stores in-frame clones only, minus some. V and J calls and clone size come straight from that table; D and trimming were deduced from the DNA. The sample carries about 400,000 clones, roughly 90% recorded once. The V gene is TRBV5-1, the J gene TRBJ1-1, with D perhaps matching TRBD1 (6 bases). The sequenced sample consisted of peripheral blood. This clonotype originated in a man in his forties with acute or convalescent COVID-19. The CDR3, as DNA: TGCGCCAGCAGCCCGGATTGGGAGACAACAGGGACCACTGAAGCTTTCTTT. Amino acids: CASSPDWETTGTTEAFF.